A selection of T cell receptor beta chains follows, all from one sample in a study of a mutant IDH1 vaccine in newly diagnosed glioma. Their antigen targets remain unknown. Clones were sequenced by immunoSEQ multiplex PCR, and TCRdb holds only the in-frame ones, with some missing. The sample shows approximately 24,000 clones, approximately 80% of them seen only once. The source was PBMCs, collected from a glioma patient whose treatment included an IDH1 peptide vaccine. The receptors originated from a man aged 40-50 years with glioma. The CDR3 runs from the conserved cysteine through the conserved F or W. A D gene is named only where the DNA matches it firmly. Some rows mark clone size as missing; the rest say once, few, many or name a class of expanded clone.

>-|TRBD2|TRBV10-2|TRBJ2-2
CASRLAGADGELFF
TGCGCCAGCCGACTAGCGGGAGCGGACGGGGAGCTGTTTTTT
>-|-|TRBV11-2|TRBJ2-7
CASSPLGGARVVQYF
TGTGCCAGCAGCCCCTTGGGGGGGGCACGGGTCGTGCAGTACTTC
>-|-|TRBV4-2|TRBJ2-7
CASSLYSGAAGSGVANEQYF
TGTGCCAGCAGCCTCTACTCTGGCGCCGCGGGTTCGGGAGTAGCCAACGAGCAGTACTTC
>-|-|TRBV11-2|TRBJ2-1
CASSLVGINEQFF
TGTGCCAGCAGCTTAGTCGGGATCAATGAGCAGTTCTTC
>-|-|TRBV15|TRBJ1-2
CATTQLGAQPSNYGYTF
TGTGCCACCACCCAGCTGGGGGCACAGCCATCTAACTATGGCTACACCTTC
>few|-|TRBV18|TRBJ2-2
CASSLLSWGDTGELFF
TGTGCCAGCTCACTCCTTAGCTGGGGCGACACCGGGGAGCTGTTTTTT
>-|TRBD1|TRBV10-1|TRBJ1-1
CASQGGGTEAFF
TGCGCCTCCCAGGGGGGGGGCACTGAAGCTTTCTTT
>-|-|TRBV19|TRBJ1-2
CASSQPAGSYGYTF
TGTGCCAGTAGTCAACCGGCAGGGAGCTATGGCTACACCTTC
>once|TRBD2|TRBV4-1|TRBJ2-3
CASSPRLAGTDTQYF
TGCGCCAGCAGCCCAAGACTAGCGGGGACTGATACGCAGTATTTT
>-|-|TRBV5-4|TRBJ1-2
CASSLSRANYGYTF
TGTGCCAGCAGCTTGTCCCGGGCTAACTATGGCTACACCTTC
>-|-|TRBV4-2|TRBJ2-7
CASSLEWGGTYEQYF
TGTGCCAGCAGCCTCGAATGGGGTGGTACCTACGAGCAGTACTTC
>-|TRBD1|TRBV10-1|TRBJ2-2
CASSTGTGGPGELFF
TGCGCCAGCAGTACCGGGACAGGGGGGCCCGGGGAGCTGTTTTTT
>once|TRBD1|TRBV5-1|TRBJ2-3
CASSPGTGRDTQYF
TGCGCCAGCAGCCCAGGGACAGGGAGAGATACGCAGTATTTT
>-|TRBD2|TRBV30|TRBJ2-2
CAWSGLGLAKTGELFF
TGTGCCTGGAGTGGGCTCGGACTAGCGAAAACCGGGGAGCTGTTTTTT